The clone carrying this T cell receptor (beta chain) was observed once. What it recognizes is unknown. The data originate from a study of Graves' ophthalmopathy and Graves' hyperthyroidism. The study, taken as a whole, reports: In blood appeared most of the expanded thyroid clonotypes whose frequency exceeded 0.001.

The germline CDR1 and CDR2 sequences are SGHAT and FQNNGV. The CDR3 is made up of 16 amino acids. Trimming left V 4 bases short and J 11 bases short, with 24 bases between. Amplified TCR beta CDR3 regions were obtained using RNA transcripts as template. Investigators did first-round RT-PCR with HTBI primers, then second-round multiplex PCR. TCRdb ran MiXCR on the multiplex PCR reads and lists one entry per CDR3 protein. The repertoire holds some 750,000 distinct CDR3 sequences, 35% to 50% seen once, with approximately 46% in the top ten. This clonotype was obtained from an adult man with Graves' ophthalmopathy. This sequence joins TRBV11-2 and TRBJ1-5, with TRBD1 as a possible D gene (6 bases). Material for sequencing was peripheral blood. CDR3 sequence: CASSSQLAGGQETQHF. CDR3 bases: TGTGCCAGCAGCTCCCAGCTCGCGGGGGGGCAGGAGACCCAGCATTTT.